The 23 T cell receptor beta chains below all came from one sample that was sequenced in a study of patients and donors after allogeneic stem cell transplantation. TCRdb re-called the RT-PCR reads through MiXCR, storing one row per CDR3 protein. The sample yields 400,000 to 450,000 distinct CDR3 sequences, roughly 16% seen once. Sequencing was carried out using blood, either unsorted or a sorted T cell fraction (not recorded which). The receptor set was obtained from a human donor who was either an allogeneic HSCT recipient or a stem cell or donor lymphocyte infusion donor (not recorded which). It is not recorded whose cells these are; they may come from a transplant donor.

The chain couples TRBV18 to TRBJ2-6, with D maybe TRBD1 (6 bases). The germline V gene has CDR1 KGHSH and CDR2 LQKENI. The CDR3 has 16 amino acids. V dropped 5 bases and J dropped 2 bases, with 13 bases sitting between them. Here the CDR3 reads CASSIQGVPGANVLTF. The CDR3 DNA sequence: TGTGCCAGCTCAATACAGGGAGTCCCTGGGGCCAACGTCCTGACTTTC.

This clonotype showed up just a few times. The chain couples TRBV12-3 or TRBV12-4 to TRBJ2-7; no firm D call. Trimming stripped 6 bases from V and 5 bases from J, with 11 bases between. CDR3 size: 12 residues. CDR3 coding DNA: TGTGCCAGCAGCCGTCATCGGAACGAGCAGTACTTC. It specifies CASSRHRNEQYF.

This chain joins TRBV4-1 and TRBJ1-1; perhaps TRBD1 as D (6 bases). Germline CDR1 and CDR2: MGHRA and YSYEKL. CDR3 length: 13 amino acids. Trimming removed 1 base from V and 5 bases from J, with 8 bases in between. CDR3 region: CASSQAQGTEAFF. The CDR3 DNA reads TGCGCCAGCAGCCAAGCCCAGGGGACTGAAGCTTTCTTT.

The chain recombines TRBV27 with TRBJ1-2; no reliable D call. Deletions cut 3 bases from V and 2 bases from J, with 10 bases between. From germline, CDR1 is MNHEY and CDR2 SMNVEV (reference sequence). This CDR3 contains 14 residues. The CDR3: CASSFTPGNYGYTF. CDR3 nucleotide sequence: TGTGCCAGCAGTTTCACGCCGGGGAACTATGGCTACACCTTC.

The chain has TRBV7-8 and TRBJ1-5; D ambiguous. Looked up from germline, CDR1 is SGHVS and CDR2 is FQNEAQ. This CDR3 spans 16 amino acids. V was shortened by 1 base and J by 1 base, with 11 bases between the two germline ends. CDR3 residues: CASSLGPARSNQPQHF. CDR3 DNA: TGTGCCAGCAGCTTAGGCCCCGCGAGGAGCAATCAGCCCCAGCATTTT.

Ten or more counts support this clonotype. The chain has TRBV12-5 and TRBJ2-1; TRBD1 agrees at 8 bases. Germline lookup yields CDR1 LGHNT and CDR2 FRNRAP. After removal of 6 bases from V and 8 bases from J, the junction contained 6 bases not matched to a gene. The CDR3 has 13 residues. CDR3 coding DNA: TGTGCTAGTGGGGTGGACAGGGTAGATGAGCAGTTCTTC. This encodes CASGVDRVDEQFF.

The chain links TRBV9 to TRBJ2-1; 9 bases are a match to TRBD2. Trimming at V came to 0 bases and at J to 0 bases, leaving 7 bases not matched to a gene. The germline V gene encodes CDR1 SGDLS and CDR2 YYNGEE. The CDR3 extends over 18 amino acids. The chain's CDR3 is CASSVEGSGGSSYNEQFF. DNA of the CDR3: TGTGCCAGCAGCGTAGAGGGGAGCGGGGGGAGCTCCTACAATGAGCAGTTCTTC.

This chain links TRBV7-3 with TRBJ2-3; 9 bases are a match to TRBD1. The CDR3 length is 14 residues. V shed 4 bases and J 6 bases; nucleotides not matched to a gene: 5. The germline V gene has CDR1 SGHTA and CDR2 FQGTGA. CDR3 in amino acids: CASSSGQGIDTQYF. The CDR3, as DNA: TGTGCCAGCAGCTCCGGACAGGGGATCGATACGCAGTATTTT.

The V call is TRBV19, the J call TRBJ2-5, with D perhaps TRBD2 (5 bases). Germline V lookup: CDR1 LNHDA, CDR2 SQIVND (reference sequence). The CDR3 covers 14 residues. The V end lost 5 bases, the J end lost 0 bases, and 10 bases lay between the germline ends. CDR3 sequence reads: CASSRGLYQETQYF. DNA of the CDR3: TGTGCCAGTAGTCGAGGACTGTACCAAGAGACCCAGTACTTC.

This clonotype showed up just a few times. V and J are TRBV10-3 and TRBJ2-7, with D unclear. Trimming left V 4 bases short and J 1 base short, with 11 bases between. This CDR3 comprises 14 residues. Germline CDR1 ENHRY, CDR2 SYGVKD. The CDR3 DNA reads TGTGCCATCAGTGTCACGGTTCCATCCTACGAGCAGTACTTC. Translating gives CAISVTVPSYEQYF.

In this sample, this clonotype turned up many times. CDR3 protein: CASSQVVRYGYTF. In DNA form, the CDR3 reads TGTGCCAGCAGCCAGGTGGTTCGGTATGGCTACACCTTC. The chain links TRBV12-3 or TRBV12-4 to TRBJ1-2; D is unclear. There are 13 residues in the CDR3. V lost 6 bases, J lost 5 bases, and 13 bases lay in between.

This clonotype was seen a few times. V usage is TRBV5-1 and J usage is TRBJ1-1, with no clear D. V was trimmed by 7 bases and J by 6 bases, leaving 16 bases between them. Germline lookup yields CDR1 SGHRS and CDR2 YFSETQ. This CDR3 spans 13 amino acids. CDR3 sequence (DNA): TGCGCCAGCGGCCTTTTATATGGGGCTGAAGCTTTCTTT. This encodes CASGLLYGAEAFF.

The chain uses TRBV11-1 and TRBJ2-1; the D gene is possibly TRBD2 (6 bases). With 2 bases removed from V and 1 base from J, the gap between germline ends came to 12 bases. Germline-derived CDR1 and CDR2 are SGHAT and FQDESV (reference sequence). This CDR3 is built from 16 residues. CDR3 in DNA: TGTGCCAGCAGCTTAAGCGGGTCCCTGTCCTACAATGAGCAGTTCTTC. This translates into CASSLSGSLSYNEQFF.

There are a few counts of this clonotype. A read error may produce the germline difference seen at one junction end. The chain has TRBV7-7 and TRBJ2-5, with 8 bases identical to TRBD2. CDR3 size: 16 residues. CDR1 is SSHAT, CDR2 FNYEAQ, per germline (reference sequence). CDR3 in DNA: TGTGCTAGCAGCTTCCGACCGCGGGGGGCCGGGGAGACCCAGTACTTC. This gives the protein CASSFRPRGAGETQYF.

The chain is built from TRBV5-1 and TRBJ2-7; weak D call: TRBD1 (6 bases). Germline CDR1 and CDR2: SGHRS and YFSETQ. The germline V and J ends were trimmed by 6 bases and 5 bases, with 18 bases remaining between them. The CDR3 totals 14 residues. In DNA form, the CDR3 reads TGCGCCAGCAACCCCACAGGGCCGGTGCACGAGCAGTACTTC. Translation gives CASNPTGPVHEQYF.

This clonotype was recorded a few times. The chain links TRBV7-9 to TRBJ2-7; TRBD1 might be the D (6 bases). This CDR3 has 11 residues. The germline CDR1 and CDR2 sequences are SEHNR and FQNEAQ (reference sequence). The DNA for the CDR3 is TGTGCTGGGGGCGAAAATAGCCAGCAGTACTTC. Its protein is CAGGENSQQYF.

This clonotype has just a few counts. This rearrangement joins TRBV18 to TRBJ1-1; tentatively, D is TRBD1 (6 bases). CDR1 KGHSH and CDR2 LQKENI come from the germline V gene. The V and J ends lost 3 bases and 4 bases respectively, with 12 bases between them. The CDR3 has 14 amino acids. CDR3 protein: CASSPTGRATEAFF. CDR3 nucleotides: TGTGCCAGCTCACCCACAGGGAGAGCCACTGAAGCTTTCTTT.

This clonotype was counted between two and nine times. The chain recombines TRBV6-2 or TRBV6-3 with TRBJ2-1, with TRBD2 matching over 9 bases. Germline V gene sequence: CDR1 MNHEY, CDR2 SVGEGT. The CDR3 extends over 15 amino acids. The V gene end was trimmed by 5 bases and the J gene end by 2 bases; junction bases not matched to a gene: 4. The CDR3 bases are TGTGCCAGCAGTAAGAGCGGGGGGACCTACAATGAGCAGTTCTTC. Translating it yields CASSKSGGTYNEQFF.

This rearrangement joins TRBV15 to TRBJ2-1, with 8 bases fitting TRBD2. The V segment lost 5 bases and the J segment 8 bases; nucleotides outside the gene matches: 8. The CDR3 length is 14 residues. Germline V lookup: CDR1 LNHNV, CDR2 YYDKDF (reference sequence). CDR3 in amino acids: CATSVRGRGDEQFF. In nucleotides, the CDR3 is TGTGCCACCAGCGTCCGGGGGCGGGGGGATGAGCAGTTCTTC.

This clonotype was picked up a small number of times. One end of the junction is discordant with germline, which a read error may explain. This chain joins TRBV9 and TRBJ2-1; TRBD2 matches 10 bases. This CDR3 region has 16 residues. Looked up from germline, CDR1 is SGDLS and CDR2 is YYNGEE. CDR3 sequence reads: CASSVARTSGHNEQFF. CDR3 coding DNA: TGTGCCAGCAGCGTAGCAAGGACTAGCGGTCACAATGAACAGTTCTTC.

The chain uses TRBV7-2 and TRBJ2-4, with 9 bases aligning to TRBD1. CDR1 is SGHTA and CDR2 is FQGNSA in the germline V gene. The trim removed 4 bases at V and 1 base at J, leaving 2 bases unmatched. CDR3 length: 15 residues. The CDR3 nucleotides read TGTGCCAGCAGCTATGGACAGGGGGCCAAAAACATTCAGTACTTC. Protein product: CASSYGQGAKNIQYF.

In this sample, this clonotype turned up a few times. The chain recombines TRBV4-3 with TRBJ2-3; D call uncertain. The CDR3 loop spans 16 amino acids. V was trimmed by 0 bases and J by 4 bases, leaving 14 bases between them. Germline CDR1 reads LGHNA; CDR2 reads YSLEER. CDR3 coding DNA: TGCGCCAGCAGCCAAGATAGTGCCTATGCGGCAGATACGCAGTATTTT. It translates to CASSQDSAYAADTQYF.

This chain connects TRBV5-1 to TRBJ2-1, with 8 bases matching TRBD2. The CDR3 has 16 amino acids. Losses at the gene ends were 8 bases for V and 10 bases for J; bases not matched to a gene: 20. Germline V lookup: CDR1 SGHRS, CDR2 YFSETQ. The DNA of the CDR3 is TGCGCCAGGGCTCAGAACGGGGGGGCCTCGCTTCGCGAGCAGTTCTTC. Protein: CARAQNGGASLREQFF.